These 27 T cell receptor beta chains originate from one sample sequenced in a study of T cell changes during pregnancy in multiple sclerosis. The repertoire was sequenced with immunoSEQ multiplex PCR; TCRdb's copy has only in-frame clones and lacks some. The table shows about 34,000 clones, with 90% occurring only once. This material consisted of CD8+ T cells from peripheral blood mononuclear cells, taken before pregnancy. These receptors all stem from a female donor with multiple sclerosis, enrolled in a pregnancy study.

The chain couples TRBV29-1 to TRBJ1-1; 7 nucleotides align to TRBD1. This CDR3 is 13 amino acids long. V shed 7 bases and J 0 bases; nucleotides not matched to a gene: 5. Germline CDR1 is SQVTM and CDR2 is ANQGSEA. The DNA for the CDR3 is TGCAGCGCTAGGACAGGTCTGAACACTGAAGCTTTCTTT. Its translation: CSARTGLNTEAFF.

This chain links TRBV10-2 with TRBJ2-2, with no clear D. The CDR3 contains 12 residues. Trimming removed 3 bases from V and 5 bases from J, with 4 bases in between. Germline CDR1 reads WSHSY; CDR2 reads SAAADI. The CDR3 protein is CASSESTGELFF. CDR3 DNA: TGCGCCAGCAGTGAATCGACCGGGGAGCTGTTTTTT.

V usage is TRBV29-1 and J usage is TRBJ2-1; 8 nucleotides align to TRBD1. V shed 7 bases, J shed 5 bases, and the junction held 7 bases outside the gene matches. The CDR3 sequence is 13 residues long. Looked up from germline, CDR1 is SQVTM and CDR2 is ANQGSEA. CDR3 loop: CSGQGANNNEQFF. DNA for the CDR3: TGCAGCGGGCAGGGGGCTAATAACAATGAGCAGTTCTTC.

V is TRBV19 and J is TRBJ2-1, with a weak D call TRBD2 (6 bases). CDR3 length equals 14 residues. Germline lookup yields CDR1 LNHDA and CDR2 SQIVND (reference sequence). V shed 5 bases and J shed 3 bases, with 11 bases lying between them. The CDR3 DNA follows: TGTGCCAGTAGTCGGGGCGGGGACTACAATGAGCAGTTCTTC. Amino acid sequence: CASSRGGDYNEQFF.

The chain employs TRBV18 and TRBJ1-1; 8 nucleotides line up with TRBD1. The CDR3 runs 16 residues. Germline trimming cut 1 base from V and 5 bases from J; bases unmatched to any gene: 9. CDR1 and CDR2 from the germline V gene are KGHSH and LQKENI. CDR3 residues: CASSPQPGGSKTEAFF. CDR3 DNA sequence: TGTGCCAGCTCACCACAACCAGGGGGCTCGAAAACTGAAGCTTTCTTT.

The rearrangement uses TRBV27 and TRBJ1-1; D perhaps matches TRBD1 (5 bases). This CDR3 contains 12 residues. Germline CDR1 reads MNHEY; CDR2 reads SMNVEV (reference sequence). V dropped 2 bases and J dropped 7 bases, with 8 bases sitting between them. The CDR3 DNA reads as TGTGCCAGCAGTTTAGGGGGGGGTGAAGCTTTCTTT. Translated, it gives CASSLGGGEAFF.

CDR3 DNA sequence: TGCGCCAGCAGCTTGACAGGACAGGGCGGGAACGAGCAGTACTTC. Encoded protein: CASSLTGQGGNEQYF. V gene TRBV5-1 combines with J gene TRBJ2-7; TRBD1 aligns across 8 bases. The V gene's germline CDR1 is SGHRS and CDR2 YFSETQ. The CDR3 length is 15 residues. The V gene end was trimmed by 1 base and the J gene end by 5 bases; junction bases not matched to a gene: 8.

The genes are TRBV7-6 and TRBJ2-3; TRBD2 might be the D (6 bases). The CDR3 covers 14 residues. V was pared by 1 base and J by 1 base, with 6 bases between. In germline, CDR1 is SGHVS, CDR2 FNYEAQ. The CDR3 DNA reads TGTGCCAGCAGCTTAGAGCGGGGCACAGATACGCAGTATTTT. It codes for CASSLERGTDTQYF.

The rearrangement links TRBV9 to TRBJ1-5, with TRBD1 matching 9 bases. Germline trimming cut 3 bases from V and 4 bases from J; bases unmatched to any gene: 2. The CDR3 consists of 14 residues. Per the germline V gene, CDR1 is SGDLS and CDR2 is YYNGEE. The CDR3: CASSATGGNQPQHF. The CDR3 region has the DNA TGTGCCAGCAGCGCGACAGGGGGAAATCAGCCCCAGCATTTT.

The chain combines TRBV4-2 with TRBJ1-3; no firm D call. This CDR3 contains 16 residues. The V gene's germline CDR1 is LGHNA and CDR2 YNFKEQ. V lost 0 bases, J lost 4 bases, and 13 bases lay in between. The CDR3 is CASSQDHGEPGNTIYF. The CDR3 DNA reads TGTGCCAGCAGCCAAGATCATGGGGAGCCAGGAAACACCATATATTTT.

The rearrangement joins TRBV6-5 to TRBJ2-7, with 10 bases that match TRBD1. The CDR3 totals 14 residues. In germline, CDR1 is MNHEY, CDR2 SVGAGI. V dropped 5 bases and J dropped 6; count of bases not matched to a gene: 7. In nucleotides, the CDR3 is TGTGCCAGCAGTCCCGGGACAGGGGTATCCGAGCAGTACTTC. Translating gives CASSPGTGVSEQYF.

This chain uses TRBV25-1 with TRBJ1-2; TRBD1 matches 7 bases. This CDR3 is built from 13 residues. The germline V gene encodes CDR1 MGHDK and CDR2 SYGVNS. V shed 7 bases and J 7 bases; nucleotides not matched to a gene: 9. The CDR3 here is CASTRRDSIGYTF. CDR3 nucleotide sequence: TGTGCCAGCACCAGGCGGGACAGTATTGGCTACACCTTC.

The rearrangement links TRBV7-9 to TRBJ2-7, with TRBD2 as a possible D gene (5 bases). Germline-derived CDR1 and CDR2 are SEHNR and FQNEAQ (reference sequence). V lost 1 base, J lost 6 bases, and 10 bases lay in between. This CDR3 is built from 13 residues. The CDR3 protein is CASSLDPGSEQYF. CDR3 DNA sequence: TGTGCCAGCAGCTTAGATCCGGGGAGCGAGCAGTACTTC.

V and J are TRBV6-1 and TRBJ2-7; possible D gene TRBD1, 5 bases. From germline, CDR1 is MNHNS and CDR2 SASEGT. The CDR3 extends over 16 amino acids. V lost 2 bases and J lost 3, with 17 bases in between. The CDR3 reads CASSERLVRTNYEQYF. CDR3 bases: TGTGCCAGCAGTGAACGATTGGTAAGGACAAACTACGAGCAGTACTTC.

Turning to this clone: A much larger clone lies one base from this, so it may be a read error. Within the sample, other DNA sequences also encode this same CDR3. The chain joins TRBV29-1 to TRBJ2-7; D perhaps matches TRBD1 (5 bases). CDR1 and CDR2 (germline): SQVTM, ANQGSEA. V lost 3 bases and J 3 bases, leaving 9 bases between the germline ends. The CDR3 runs 12 residues. The DNA of the CDR3 is TGCAGCGTTGAGGTGACAGACTACGAGCAGTACTTC. Amino acid sequence: CSVEVTDYEQYF.

This chain links TRBV4-3 with TRBJ1-3, with TRBD1 identical over 10 bases. CDR3 length: 16 residues. With 4 bases clipped from V and 8 bases from J, the junction kept 11 bases outside the gene matches. Germline lookup yields CDR1 LGHNA and CDR2 YSLEER. CDR3 loop: CASSPGSGTGAHTIYF. CDR3 sequence (DNA): TGCGCCAGCAGCCCGGGCTCCGGGACAGGGGCTCACACCATATATTTT.

This clone occurred once. The chain carries TRBV18 and TRBJ2-1; TRBD2 aligns across 9 bases. The germline CDR1 and CDR2 sequences are KGHSH and LQKENI. The CDR3 is 16 amino acids. The junction had 4 bases not matched to a gene; V was cut back by 3 bases and J by 1 base. The CDR3: CASSPSSGDSYNEQFF. DNA for the CDR3: TGTGCCAGCTCACCCTCTAGCGGGGATTCCTACAATGAGCAGTTCTTC. The whole variable domain, filled in from reference TRBV18 and TRBJ2-1, reads NAGVMQNPRHLVRRRGQEARLRCSPMKGHSHVYWYRQLPEEGLKFMVYLQKENIIDESGMPKERFSAEFPKEGPSILRIQQVVRGDSAAYFCASSPSSGDSYNEQFFGPGTRLTVL.

The genes are TRBV28 and TRBJ2-3, with 15 bases that match TRBD2. Germline CDR1 reads MDHEN; CDR2 reads SYDVKM. This CDR3 is built from 18 residues. J was trimmed by 0 bases and V by 7 bases; bases with no gene match: 8. The CDR3 nucleotides are TGTGCCAGCACCTCCGGGACTAGCGGGGGGTATAGCACAGATACGCAGTATTTT. Translating gives CASTSGTSGGYSTDTQYF.

CDR3 residues: CASSYARQGSYEQYF. The CDR3 region has the DNA TGTGCCAGCAGCTACGCCCGACAGGGAAGCTACGAGCAGTACTTC. The gene calls are TRBV5-5 and TRBJ2-7, with 7 bases matching TRBD1. CDR1 SGHKS and CDR2 YYEKEE come from the germline V gene (reference sequence). There are 15 residues in the CDR3. Unmatched junction bases numbered 9, after V lost 3 bases and J lost 3 bases.

This clone was seen a few times. The chain is built from TRBV19 and TRBJ1-1; 7 bases align to TRBD1. The CDR3 runs to 15 residues. The germline V gene encodes CDR1 LNHDA and CDR2 SQIVND (reference sequence). V shed 10 bases and J 0 bases; nucleotides not matched to a gene: 11. The CDR3 here is CATGWTGSMNTEAFF. The CDR3 DNA reads TGTGCCACTGGTTGGACAGGTTCGATGAACACTGAAGCTTTCTTT.

The rearrangement uses TRBV5-6 and TRBJ2-2, with D tentatively TRBD2 (5 bases). There are 13 residues in the CDR3. Trimming stripped 0 bases from V and 6 bases from J, with 6 bases between. The germline gives CDR1 SGHDT, CDR2 YYEEEE. The CDR3 bases are TGTGCCAGCAGCTTGGGGGGAGCCGGGGAGCTGTTTTTT. It encodes CASSLGGAGELFF. The whole variable domain, remainder taken from reference TRBV5-6 and TRBJ2-2, is DAGVTQSPTHLIKTRGQQVTLRCSPKSGHDTVSWYQQALGQGPQFIFQYYEEEERQRGNFPDRFSGHQFPNYSSELNVNALLLGDSALYLCASSLGGAGELFFGEGSRLTVL.

The V call is TRBV15, the J call TRBJ2-3; 9 positions match TRBD1. Looked up from germline, CDR1 is LNHNV and CDR2 is YYDKDF (reference sequence). J was trimmed by 3 bases and V by 1 base; bases with no gene match: 5. There are 16 residues in the CDR3. The CDR3 loop is CATSRAGTGKTDTQYF. CDR3 bases: TGTGCCACCAGCAGAGCTGGGACAGGGAAGACAGATACGCAGTATTTT.

The chain couples TRBV13 to TRBJ1-2, with 11 nucleotides matching TRBD1. Trimming took 4 bases from V and 7 from J; bases not matched to a gene: 8. Germline V lookup: CDR1 PRHDT, CDR2 FYEKMQ (reference sequence). The CDR3 is 15 amino acids. Here the CDR3 DNA reads TGTGCCAGCAGCTGGACAGGGGGCGCAGCAAGTGGCTACACCTTC. Translated: CASSWTGGAASGYTF.

The chain uses TRBV25-1 and TRBJ2-1; 8 bases line up with TRBD2. This CDR3 region has 18 residues. V trimming: 5 bases; J trimming: 4 bases; junction bases outside the gene matches: 16. Per the germline V gene, CDR1 is MGHDK and CDR2 is SYGVNS. The CDR3 DNA sequence: TGTGCCAGCAGTCACCCCAACAGACCGGGGGGGGAATACAATGAGCAGTTCTTC. Amino acid sequence: CASSHPNRPGGEYNEQFF.

This clone was seen a single time. This chain links TRBV30 with TRBJ1-6, with 7 bases that match TRBD1. V lost 8 bases and J lost 1; bases outside the gene matches: 8. CDR1 GTSNPN and CDR2 SVGIG come from the germline V gene (reference sequence). The CDR3 contains 15 residues. As DNA, the CDR3 is TGTGCCAGTGACAGGGATGGATCCTATAATTCACCCCTCCACTTT. This codes for CASDRDGSYNSPLHF. Full variable domain (missing parts from reference TRBV30 and TRBJ1-6): SQTIHQWPATLVQPVGSPLSLECTVEGTSNPNLYWYRQAAGRGLQLLFYSVGIGQISSEVPQNLSASRPQDRQFILSSKKLLLSDSGFYLCASDRDGSYNSPLHFGNGTRLTVT.

This chain uses TRBV30 with TRBJ1-1, with D possibly being TRBD1 (5 bases). V was cut by 5 bases and J by 0 bases, with 10 bases left in between. CDR1 is GTSNPN, CDR2 SVGIG, per germline (reference sequence). The CDR3 sequence is 13 residues long. CDR3 amino acids: CAWGGVVNTEAFF. In DNA, the CDR3 is TGTGCCTGGGGAGGGGTAGTGAACACTGAAGCTTTCTTT.

This chain uses TRBV6-5 with TRBJ2-2; unclear D gene. V lost 2 bases and J 4 bases, leaving 8 bases between the germline ends. CDR3 length: 14 amino acids. Germline lookup yields CDR1 MNHEY and CDR2 SVGAGI. The CDR3 sequence: CASSYGWATGELFF. The CDR3 nucleotides are TGTGCCAGCAGTTACGGGTGGGCCACCGGGGAGCTGTTTTTT.